This T cell receptor (beta chain) was identified during a study of T-cell reconstitution after alpha-beta-depleted transplantation in children. General study findings and limits: TCRbeta diversity was high at day 60 in some patients (a result of surviving recipient T cells and thymic progenitors).

Unique molecular identifiers featured in how the TCRbeta library was prepared. Via MiXCR, TCRdb re-called the PCR reads, giving one row per CDR3 protein. In the table there are 700,000 to 950,000 distinct CDR3 sequences, 16% of which are singletons. Remarks on this clonotype: The antigen remains unidentified. The junction and the germline gene differ at one end; a read error may be behind it.

Germline assignment: CDR1 DFQATT and CDR2 SNEGSKA (reference sequence). The CDR3 sequence is 15 residues long. The sequences come from PBMCs, mostly from graft donor cells, collected 360 days after TCRalphabeta/CD19-depleted stem cell transplant. The origin of this receptor is a male patient aged 10-17 years who had a stem cell transplant for acute lymphoblastic leukemia, so the T cells may come from the graft donor. The rearrangement joins TRBV20-1 to TRBJ2-2; TRBD2 aligns across 7 bases. CDR3 region: CSASRTRTKTGELFF. In DNA form, the CDR3 reads TGCAGTGCCTCCCGGACTAGAACGAAAACCGGGGAGCTGTTTTTT.